The next 17 T cell receptor beta chains were all read from a single sample in a study of tumor and adjacent non-tumor tissue in lung cancer. RNA was extracted from bulk tissue without any cell sorting. More than 3 cm separated this lung sample from the edge of the tumor. The library came from three nested PCR rounds adapted from ARM-PCR protocols. Via MiXCR, TCRdb re-called the multiplex PCR reads, giving one row per CDR3 protein. The sample records some 80,000 distinct CDR3 sequences, around 80% being singletons. Sequencing was carried out using distant non-tumor lung tissue. These receptors were taken from a man aged 55-75 years with non-small cell lung cancer.

This clonotype was detected once. The V call is TRBV2, the J call TRBJ2-3, with D maybe TRBD1 (6 bases). Trimming removed 6 bases from V and 2 bases from J, with 9 bases in between. Germline V CDR1 and CDR2: SNHLY, FYNNEI. The CDR3 contains 13 residues. In DNA, the CDR3 is TGTGCCAGCAGGGCAGGGGACACAGATACGCAGTATTTT. It translates to CASRAGDTDTQYF.

Concerning this clonotype itself: The conserved phenylalanine or tryptophan is not found at the CDR3 terminus, so this likely reflects a read error. Because the CDR3's place on the DNA is in doubt, the DNA is left out and the CDR3 is given as listed by TCRdb. The chain has TRBV6-2 or TRBV6-3 and TRBJ2-1; the table's TRBD1 call for D was not verified on the DNA. Both ends counted, the CDR3 spans 14 residues. Germline V gene sequence: CDR1 MNHEY, CDR2 SVGEGT. CDR3 sequence reads: CASTDRTARNEHFL.

The chain combines TRBV29-1 with TRBJ1-1; TRBD1 might be the D (5 bases). Deletions cut 7 bases from V and 2 bases from J, with 11 bases between. CDR1 and CDR2 (germline): SQVTM, ANQGSEA. The CDR3 consists of 12 residues. This CDR3 reads CSARQTNTEAFF. DNA for the CDR3: TGCAGCGCCCGACAGACAAACACTGAAGCTTTCTTT.

Regarding this clonotype: A read error may explain this, as a much larger clone is one base away. It is likely a read error, because the conserved phenylalanine at the end of the CDR3 is missing. The chain uses TRBV30 and TRBJ2-5; no clear D gene. Per the germline V gene, CDR1 is GTSNPN and CDR2 is SVGIG (reference sequence). The CDR3 length is 13 residues. The ends were cut back, 4 bases at V and 1 base at J, with 10 bases in the middle. The CDR3 protein is CAWTRRIQETQYL. The CDR3 DNA sequence: TGTGCCTGGACTAGACGTATCCAAGAGACCCAGTACCTC.

The J gene is TRBJ1-1, the V gene TRBV20-1; no reliable D call. The germline CDR1 and CDR2 sequences are DFQATT and SNEGSKA (reference sequence). Trimming stripped 7 bases from V and 3 bases from J, with 15 bases between. This CDR3 comprises 13 residues. CDR3 sequence (DNA): TGCAGTGTCACACCGGATTGGTACACTGAAGCTTTCTTT. Its protein product is CSVTPDWYTEAFF.

As concerns this clonotype: A much larger clone is a single base away; this may be a read error. This sequence joins TRBV12-3 or TRBV12-4 and TRBJ1-2; D call uncertain. This CDR3 has 13 residues. Trimming pared 6 bases from V and 10 bases from J, leaving 18 bases between. Here the CDR3 reads CASSLDWVGDYTF. The CDR3 nucleotides read TGTGCCAGCAGCCTGGACTGGGTTGGAGACTACACCTTC.

This clonotype was recorded many times. The chain links TRBV4-2 to TRBJ1-2; 7 bases are a match to TRBD1. Germline trimming cut 6 bases from V and 1 base from J; bases unmatched to any gene: 5. The CDR3 extends over 14 amino acids. Per the germline V gene, CDR1 is LGHNA and CDR2 is YNFKEQ. The CDR3 region has the DNA TGTGCCAGCAGTGGGCAGGGGGTTAACTATGGCTACACCTTC. It is translated as CASSGQGVNYGYTF.

Regarding this clonotype: Possible read error: a much larger clone is one base away. Lacking the conserved final phenylalanine or tryptophan, this CDR3 likely reflects a read error. The rearrangement links TRBV5-1 to TRBJ2-1; 9 bases align to TRBD1. V shed 4 bases, J shed 0 bases, and the junction held 5 bases outside the gene matches. This CDR3 region has 16 residues. CDR1 and CDR2 from the germline V gene are SGHRS and YFSETQ. CDR3 bases: TGCGCCAGCAGCCTAGGACAGGGGAGCTCCTACAATGAGCAGTTCTTA. It specifies CASSLGQGSSYNEQFL.

The DNA for the CDR3 is TGCAGTGCTAGAGCAAGGTGCCGGGCCGAGTCTGATGAGCAGTTCTTC. It encodes CSARARCRAESDEQFF. The J gene is TRBJ2-1, the V gene TRBV20-1; no clear D. CDR1 DFQATT and CDR2 SNEGSKA come from the germline V gene (reference sequence). This CDR3 is 16 amino acids long. V lost 1 base to trimming and J lost 8 bases, with 21 bases between them.

This clonotype was seen only a few times. The genes are TRBV29-1 and TRBJ2-1; D not certain. Trimming removed 5 bases from V and 10 bases from J, with 24 bases in between. CDR1 SQVTM and CDR2 ANQGSEA come from the germline V gene. The CDR3 has 15 residues. The CDR3 DNA reads TGCAGCGTTATGGGCTATCGAACACCGGGTATAGAGCAGTTCTTC. Its protein is CSVMGYRTPGIEQFF.

Comment on this clonotype: The junction departs from the called germline gene at one end, perhaps through a read error. V and J are TRBV6-5 and TRBJ2-7; D is perhaps TRBD1 or TRBD2 (5 bases each). Per germline, CDR1 MNHEY and CDR2 SVGAGI. This CDR3 spans 15 amino acids. CDR3 in DNA: TGTGCCAACGACAATGGGGGAGTCACTCGCTACGAGCCGTACTTC. Its protein product is CANDNGGVTRYEPYF.

The chain is built from TRBV12-3 or TRBV12-4 and TRBJ1-1, with 10 bases lining up with TRBD1. V was pared by 9 bases and J by 2 bases, with 15 bases of the junction left unmatched. There are 17 residues in the CDR3. The CDR3 loop is CARSITATGGINTEAFF. The CDR3 DNA sequence: TGTGCCAGGAGCATAACTGCGACAGGGGGCATAAACACTGAAGCTTTCTTT.

CDR3: CASSHVRGALSYEQYF. The CDR3 DNA is TGTGCCAGCAGCCACGTGAGGGGGGCTCTCTCCTACGAGCAGTACTTC. This chain joins TRBV11-2 and TRBJ2-7, with D possibly being TRBD1 or TRBD2 (6 bases each). Trimming took off 5 bases at V and 0 bases at J, with 17 bases between the two ends. The CDR3 is made up of 16 amino acids. Germline CDR1 SGHAT, CDR2 FQNNGV.

Concerning this clonotype itself: A read error may account for a junction end that differs from germline. The rearrangement links TRBV4-3 to TRBJ2-3, with a weak D call TRBD2 (6 bases). The CDR3 spans 16 residues. CDR1 and CDR2 (germline): LGHNA, YSLEER. This CDR3 is CTSNQDRAGTTETQYF. The CDR3 nucleotides are TGCACCAGCAACCAAGATAGAGCGGGCACCACAGAAACGCAGTATTTT.

The V call is TRBV6-4, the J call TRBJ2-1; 7 nucleotides agree with TRBD2. The CDR3 is made up of 15 amino acids. From germline, CDR1 is MRHNA and CDR2 SNTAGT. Losses at the gene ends were 6 bases for V and 2 bases for J; bases not matched to a gene: 7. The CDR3 here is CASSDASGTYNEQFF. The CDR3, as DNA: TGTGCCAGCAGCGACGCTAGCGGTACCTACAATGAGCAGTTCTTC.

Comment on this clonotype: A much larger clone is a single base away; this may be a read error. This sequence joins TRBV12-3 or TRBV12-4 and TRBJ1-4; D might be TRBD1 (5 bases). The CDR3 is 15 residues long. DNA of the CDR3: TGTGCCGGCAGTATCCCTATGGGGGTTCATGAAAAAGTGTTTTTT. It yields the protein CAGSIPMGVHEKVFF.

Concerning this clonotype: The germline gene is not matched at one end of the junction; a read error may be the cause. V usage is TRBV12-5 and J usage is TRBJ2-7, with TRBD2 as a possible D gene (5 bases). CDR1 is LGHNT and CDR2 is FRNRAP in the germline V gene. This CDR3 has 15 residues. Written as DNA, the CDR3 is TGTGCTAGTAGTTTGGACCACACGGGGAGCTACGAACAGTACTTC. The encoded protein is CASSLDHTGSYEQYF.